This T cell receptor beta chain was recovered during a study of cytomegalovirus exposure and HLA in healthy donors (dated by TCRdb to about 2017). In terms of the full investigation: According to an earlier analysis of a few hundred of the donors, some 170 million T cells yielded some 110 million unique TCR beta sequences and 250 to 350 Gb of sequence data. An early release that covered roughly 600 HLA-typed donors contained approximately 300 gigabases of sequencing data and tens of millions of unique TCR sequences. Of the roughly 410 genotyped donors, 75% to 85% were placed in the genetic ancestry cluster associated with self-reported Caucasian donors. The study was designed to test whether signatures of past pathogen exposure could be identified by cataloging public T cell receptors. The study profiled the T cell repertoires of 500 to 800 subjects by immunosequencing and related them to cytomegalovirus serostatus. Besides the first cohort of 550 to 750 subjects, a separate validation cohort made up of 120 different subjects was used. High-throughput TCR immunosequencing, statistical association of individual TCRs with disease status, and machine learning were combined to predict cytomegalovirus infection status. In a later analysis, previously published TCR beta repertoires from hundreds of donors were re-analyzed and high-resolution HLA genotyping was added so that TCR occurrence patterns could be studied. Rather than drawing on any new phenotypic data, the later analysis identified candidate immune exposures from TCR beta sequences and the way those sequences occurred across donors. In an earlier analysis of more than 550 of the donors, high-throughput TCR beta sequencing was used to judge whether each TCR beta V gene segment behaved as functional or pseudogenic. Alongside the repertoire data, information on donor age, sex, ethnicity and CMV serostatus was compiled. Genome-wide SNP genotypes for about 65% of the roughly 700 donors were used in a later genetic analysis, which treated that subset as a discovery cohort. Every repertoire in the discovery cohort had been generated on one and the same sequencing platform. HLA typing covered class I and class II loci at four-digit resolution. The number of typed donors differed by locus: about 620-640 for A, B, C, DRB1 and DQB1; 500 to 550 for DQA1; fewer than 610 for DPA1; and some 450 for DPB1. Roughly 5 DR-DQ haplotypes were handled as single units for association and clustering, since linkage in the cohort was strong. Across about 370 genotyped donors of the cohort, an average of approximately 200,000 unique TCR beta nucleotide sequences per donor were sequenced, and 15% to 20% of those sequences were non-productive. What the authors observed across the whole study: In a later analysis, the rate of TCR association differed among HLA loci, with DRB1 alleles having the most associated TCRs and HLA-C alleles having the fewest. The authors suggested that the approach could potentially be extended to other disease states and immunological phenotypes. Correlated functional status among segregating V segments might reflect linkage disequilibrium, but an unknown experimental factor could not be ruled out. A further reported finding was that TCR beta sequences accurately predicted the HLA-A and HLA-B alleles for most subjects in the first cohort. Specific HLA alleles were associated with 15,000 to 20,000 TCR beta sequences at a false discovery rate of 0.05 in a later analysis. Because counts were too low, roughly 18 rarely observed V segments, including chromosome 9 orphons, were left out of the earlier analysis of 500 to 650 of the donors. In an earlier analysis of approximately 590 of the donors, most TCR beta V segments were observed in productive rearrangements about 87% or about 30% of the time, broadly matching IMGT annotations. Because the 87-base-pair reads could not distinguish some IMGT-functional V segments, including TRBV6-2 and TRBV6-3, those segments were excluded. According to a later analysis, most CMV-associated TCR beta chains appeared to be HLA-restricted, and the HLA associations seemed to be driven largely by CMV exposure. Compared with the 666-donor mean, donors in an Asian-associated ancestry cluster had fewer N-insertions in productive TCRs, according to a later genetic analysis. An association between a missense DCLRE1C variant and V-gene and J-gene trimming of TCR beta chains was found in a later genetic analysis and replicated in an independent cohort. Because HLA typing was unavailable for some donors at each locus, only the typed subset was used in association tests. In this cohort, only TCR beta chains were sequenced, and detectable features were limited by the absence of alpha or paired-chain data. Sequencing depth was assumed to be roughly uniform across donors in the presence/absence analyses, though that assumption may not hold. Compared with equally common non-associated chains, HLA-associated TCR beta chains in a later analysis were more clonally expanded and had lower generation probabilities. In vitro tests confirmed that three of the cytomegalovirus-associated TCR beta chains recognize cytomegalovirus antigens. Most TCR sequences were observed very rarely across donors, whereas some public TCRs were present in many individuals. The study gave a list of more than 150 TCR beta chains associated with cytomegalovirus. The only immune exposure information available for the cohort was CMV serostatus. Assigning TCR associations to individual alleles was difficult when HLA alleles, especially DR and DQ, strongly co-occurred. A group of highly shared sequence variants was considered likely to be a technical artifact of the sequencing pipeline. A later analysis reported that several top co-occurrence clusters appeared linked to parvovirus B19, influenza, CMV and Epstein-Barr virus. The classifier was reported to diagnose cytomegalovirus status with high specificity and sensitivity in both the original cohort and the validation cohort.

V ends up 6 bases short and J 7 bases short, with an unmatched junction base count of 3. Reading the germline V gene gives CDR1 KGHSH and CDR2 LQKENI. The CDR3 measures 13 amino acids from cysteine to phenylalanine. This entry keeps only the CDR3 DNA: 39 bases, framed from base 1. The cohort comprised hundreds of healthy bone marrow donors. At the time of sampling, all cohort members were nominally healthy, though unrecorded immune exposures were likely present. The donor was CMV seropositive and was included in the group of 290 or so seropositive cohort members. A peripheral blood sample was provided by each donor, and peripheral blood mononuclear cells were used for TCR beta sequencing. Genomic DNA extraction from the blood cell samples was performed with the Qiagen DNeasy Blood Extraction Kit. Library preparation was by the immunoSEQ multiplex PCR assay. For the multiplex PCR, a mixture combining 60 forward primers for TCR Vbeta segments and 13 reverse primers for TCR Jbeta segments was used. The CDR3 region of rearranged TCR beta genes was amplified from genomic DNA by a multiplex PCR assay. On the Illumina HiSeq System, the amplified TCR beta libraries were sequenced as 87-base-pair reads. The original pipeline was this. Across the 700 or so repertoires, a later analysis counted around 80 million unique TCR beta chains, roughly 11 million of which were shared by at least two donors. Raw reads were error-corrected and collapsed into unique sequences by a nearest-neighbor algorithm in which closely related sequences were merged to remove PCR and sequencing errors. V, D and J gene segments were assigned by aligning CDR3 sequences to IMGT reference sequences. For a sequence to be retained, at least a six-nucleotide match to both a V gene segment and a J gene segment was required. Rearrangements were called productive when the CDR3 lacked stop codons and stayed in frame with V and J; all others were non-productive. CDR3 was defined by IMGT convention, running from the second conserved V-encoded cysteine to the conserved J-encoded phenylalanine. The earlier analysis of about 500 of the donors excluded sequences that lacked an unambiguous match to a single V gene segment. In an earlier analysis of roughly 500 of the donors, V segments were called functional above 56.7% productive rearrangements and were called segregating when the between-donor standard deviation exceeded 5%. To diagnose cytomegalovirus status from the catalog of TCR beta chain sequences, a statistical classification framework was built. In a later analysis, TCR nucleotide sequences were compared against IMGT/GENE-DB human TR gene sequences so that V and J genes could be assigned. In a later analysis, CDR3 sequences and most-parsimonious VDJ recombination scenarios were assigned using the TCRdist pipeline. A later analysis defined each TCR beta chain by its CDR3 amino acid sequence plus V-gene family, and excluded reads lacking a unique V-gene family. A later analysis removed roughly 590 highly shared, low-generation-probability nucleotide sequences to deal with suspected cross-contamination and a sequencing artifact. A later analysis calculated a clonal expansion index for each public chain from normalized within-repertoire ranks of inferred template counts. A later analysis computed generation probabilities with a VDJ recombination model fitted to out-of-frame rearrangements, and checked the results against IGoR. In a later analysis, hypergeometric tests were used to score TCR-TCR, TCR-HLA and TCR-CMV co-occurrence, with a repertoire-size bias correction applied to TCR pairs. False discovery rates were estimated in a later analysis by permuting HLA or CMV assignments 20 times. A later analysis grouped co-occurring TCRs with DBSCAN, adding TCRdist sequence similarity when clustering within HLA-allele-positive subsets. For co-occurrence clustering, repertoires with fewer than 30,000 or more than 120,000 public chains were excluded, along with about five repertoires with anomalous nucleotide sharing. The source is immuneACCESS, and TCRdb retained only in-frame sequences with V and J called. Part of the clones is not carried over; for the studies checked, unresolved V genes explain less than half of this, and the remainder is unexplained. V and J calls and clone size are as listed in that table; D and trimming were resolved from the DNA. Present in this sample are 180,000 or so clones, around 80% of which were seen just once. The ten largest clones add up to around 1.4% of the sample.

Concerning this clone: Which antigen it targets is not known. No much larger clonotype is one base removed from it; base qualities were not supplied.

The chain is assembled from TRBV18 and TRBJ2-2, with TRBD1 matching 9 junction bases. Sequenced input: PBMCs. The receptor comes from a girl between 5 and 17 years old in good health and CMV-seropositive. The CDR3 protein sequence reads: CASSRQGDGELFF. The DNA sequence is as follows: TGTGCCAGCTCTCGACAGGGGGACGGGGAGCTGTTTTTT.